Presented here are 2 T cell receptor beta chains from one specimen sequenced in a study of a mutant IDH1 vaccine in newly diagnosed glioma. These receptors' targets are unknown. The time point was: week 23, last vaccination. Topical imiquimod was applied with each vaccine dose, which held 300 ug of mutant IDH1 20-mer peptide. The method was immunoSEQ multiplex PCR; TCRdb's version includes in-frame clones alone and lacks a portion of them. Altogether around 78,000 clones are present, approximately 85% being singletons, with the ten largest covering 2.2%. The source was PBMCs, collected from a glioma patient whose treatment included an IDH1 peptide vaccine. The receptors were sampled from a man aged 25 to 40 with glioma. Some clones in this sample may be carry-over from other donors' samples.

CDR3 DNA sequence: TGTGCCAGCAGCCAAGAGGGTTTCCGACTAGCGGGTTATTTTTCCTACGAGCAGTACTTC. This gives the protein CASSQEGFRLAGYFSYEQYF. The chain has TRBV4-2 and TRBJ2-7; TRBD2 matches at 10 bases. Germline trimming cut 0 bases from V and 1 base from J; bases unmatched to any gene: 15. Germline V lookup: CDR1 LGHNA, CDR2 YNFKEQ. The CDR3 totals 20 residues.

The chain employs TRBV2 and TRBJ2-1; D uncertain. Trimming took 8 bases from V and 5 from J, leaving 7 bases between them. CDR3 size: 11 residues. Germline-derived CDR1 and CDR2 are SNHLY and FYNNEI. Written as DNA, the CDR3 is TGTGCCAGCTCCAGGAACAATGAGCAGTTCTTC. Translating it yields CASSRNNEQFF.